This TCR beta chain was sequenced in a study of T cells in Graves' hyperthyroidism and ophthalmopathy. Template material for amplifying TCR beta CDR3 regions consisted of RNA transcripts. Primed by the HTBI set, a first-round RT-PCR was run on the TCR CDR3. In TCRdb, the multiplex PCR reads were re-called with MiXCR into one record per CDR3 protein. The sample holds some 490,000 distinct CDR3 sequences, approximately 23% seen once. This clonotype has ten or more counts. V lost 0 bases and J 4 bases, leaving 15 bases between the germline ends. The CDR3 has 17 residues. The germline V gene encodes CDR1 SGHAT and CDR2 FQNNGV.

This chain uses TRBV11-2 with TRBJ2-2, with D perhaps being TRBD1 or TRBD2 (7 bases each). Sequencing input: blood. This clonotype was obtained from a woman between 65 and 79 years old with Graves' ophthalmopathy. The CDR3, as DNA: TGTGCCAGCAGCTTAGATCTGGGAGGGGACAGCACCGGGGAGCTGTTTTTT. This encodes CASSLDLGGDSTGELFF. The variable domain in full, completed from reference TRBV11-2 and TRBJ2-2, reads EAGVAQSPRYKIIEKRQSVAFWCNPISGHATLYWYQQILGQGPKLLIQFQNNGVVDDSQLPKDRFSAERLKGVDSTLKIQPAKLEDSAVYLCASSLDLGGDSTGELFFGEGSRLTVL.